The rows below give T cell receptor beta chains drawn from one sample of a study of blood T cell repertoires in COVID-19. Sequenced by immunoSEQ multiplex PCR; TCRdb stores in-frame clones only, minus some. The data show 160,000 or so clones, with roughly nine tenths seen just once and roughly 15% held by the top ten. The sample comprised peripheral blood. The receptors shown here come from a woman aged 35 to 49 with acute or convalescent COVID-19. CDR3s include the opening cysteine and the closing phenylalanine or tryptophan. Fields, in order: D gene, J gene, clone size, V gene, CDR3 protein, CDR3 DNA. D genes are given only for firm matches. The listing skips clone size in some rows; elsewhere it reads once, few, many or a size class.

-	TRBJ1-6	-	TRBV19	CASSPDTSSYNSPLHF	TGTGCCAGTAGCCCGGACACCAGCTCCTATAATTCACCCCTCCACTTT
TRBD2	TRBJ2-5	-	TRBV5-6	CASSFRTSGEETQYF	TGTGCCAGCAGCTTCCGGACTAGCGGGGAAGAGACCCAGTACTTC
-	TRBJ2-7	-	TRBV28	CASSLLGEVREQYF	TGTGCCAGCAGTTTATTAGGGGAGGTTCGCGAGCAGTACTTC
-	TRBJ2-7	-	TRBV3-1/TRBV3-2	CASSQDAGLNF	TGTGCCAGCAGCCAAGACGCAGGGTTGAACTTC
-	TRBJ1-4	once	TRBV3-1/TRBV3-2	CASSQSGGAQEKLFF	TGTGCCAGCAGCCAGTCCGGCGGGGCGCAAGAAAAACTGTTTTTT
TRBD2	TRBJ2-1	-	TRBV7-8	CASSLRGVNYNEQFF	TGTGCCAGCAGCTTGCGGGGGGTAAACTACAATGAGCAGTTCTTC
TRBD2	TRBJ2-3	-	TRBV19	CASSRAGGTDTQYF	TGTGCCAGTAGTAGAGCGGGGGGCACAGATACGCAGTATTTT
TRBD1	TRBJ2-2	-	TRBV28	CASRTGAGGELFF	TGTGCCAGCAGGACAGGGGCGGGCGGGGAGCTGTTTTTT
-	TRBJ2-7	-	TRBV27	CASAEAGGYEQYF	TGTGCCAGCGCGGAGGCAGGGGGGTACGAGCAGTACTTC
TRBD2	TRBJ2-5	-	TRBV20-1	CSASLSGRAVETQYF	TGCAGTGCTAGTCTTAGCGGGAGGGCCGTAGAGACCCAGTACTTC
-	TRBJ1-1	-	TRBV4-2	CASSQDVSHTMNTEAFF	TGTGCCAGCAGCCAAGATGTTTCTCACACCATGAACACTGAAGCTTTCTTT
TRBD2	TRBJ2-3	once	TRBV27	CASSPGLAGNTDTQYF	TGTGCCAGCAGCCCAGGACTAGCGGGAAACACAGATACGCAGTATTTT
TRBD2	TRBJ2-2	-	TRBV7-7	CASSHPSGGLDTGELFF	TGTGCCAGCAGTCACCCTAGCGGGGGGCTCGACACCGGGGAGCTGTTTTTT
-	TRBJ2-1	few	TRBV9	CASSLSGGDEQFF	TGTGCCAGCAGCCTCTCTGGAGGGGATGAGCAGTTCTTC
TRBD2	TRBJ2-1	once	TRBV29-1	CSVDGLAVYNEQFF	TGCAGCGTTGATGGCCTAGCGGTCTACAATGAGCAGTTCTTC
-	TRBJ2-7	-	TRBV7-3	CASSLSGSSYEQYF	TGTGCCAGCAGCTTATCCGGGTCCTCCTACGAGCAGTACTTC
TRBD1	TRBJ1-2	-	TRBV19	CASSIRPGQGASVHYGYTF	TGTGCCAGTAGTATACGGCCGGGACAGGGGGCAAGTGTGCACTATGGCTACACCTTC
-	TRBJ2-5	-	TRBV4-1	CASSQDYRVETQYF	TGCGCCAGCAGCCAAGATTACAGGGTAGAGACCCAGTACTTC